The 11 T cell receptor beta chains presented below share a single source sample, sequenced in a study of blood T cell repertoires in COVID-19. TCRdb's copy holds only in-frame clones and misses some; the assay was immunoSEQ multiplex PCR. Of 110,000 to 150,000 clones listed, approximately 87% were seen once; the top ten hold more than 40%. Input material: peripheral blood. The receptor source for this set is a human donor in a cohort sampled during active COVID-19.

This chain links TRBV7-9 with TRBJ2-1; tentatively, D is TRBD2 (6 bases). V was cut by 7 bases and J by 4 bases, with 11 bases left in between. Germline V lookup: CDR1 SEHNR, CDR2 FQNEAQ (reference sequence). This CDR3 region has 13 residues. The CDR3 sequence: CASTPGVYNEQFF. In nucleotides, the CDR3 is TGTGCCAGCACCCCGGGGGTTTACAATGAGCAGTTCTTC.

This chain uses TRBV15 with TRBJ1-2; the D is unclear. V lost 0 bases and J 8 bases, leaving 16 bases between the germline ends. Germline V lookup: CDR1 LNHNV, CDR2 YYDKDF (reference sequence). The CDR3 has 15 amino acids. The CDR3 coding sequence is TGTGCCACCAGCAGAGACCGAGGTGGGAGCTGGGGCTACACCTTC. The encoded protein is CATSRDRGGSWGYTF. Looking up the rest from reference TRBV15 and TRBJ1-2 gives the full variable domain: DAMVIQNPRYQVTQFGKPVTLSCSQTLNHNVMYWYQQKSSQAPKLLFHYYDKDFNNEADTPDNFQSRRPNTSFCFLDIRSPGLGDTAMYLCATSRDRGGSWGYTFGSGTRLTVV.

The rearrangement links TRBV18 to TRBJ1-4; 7 nucleotides agree with TRBD1. J gave up 3 bases and V 2 bases, and 9 bases lay outside the gene matches. The CDR3 contains 17 residues. Germline-derived CDR1 and CDR2 are KGHSH and LQKENI. CDR3 coding DNA: TGTGCCAGCTCACCAGAGACAGGGAGGTTGGCTAATGAAAAACTGTTTTTT. Protein sequence: CASSPETGRLANEKLFF.

V is TRBV6-5 and J is TRBJ1-2, with 7 bases aligning to TRBD1. CDR3 size: 14 residues. The germline V gene has CDR1 MNHEY and CDR2 SVGAGI. With 0 bases clipped from V and 4 bases from J, the junction kept 2 bases outside the gene matches. CDR3 DNA: TGTGCCAGCAGTTACTCGGGACAGCGCTATGGCTACACCTTC. It codes for CASSYSGQRYGYTF.

This clone was detected only a few times. CDR3 protein: CAISGTGRNEKLFF. CDR3 nucleotides: TGTGCCATCAGTGGGACAGGGCGTAATGAAAAACTGTTTTTT. V and J are TRBV10-3 and TRBJ1-4, with 8 nucleotides matching TRBD1. Germline loops: CDR1 ENHRY, CDR2 SYGVKD. V trimming: 4 bases; J trimming: 4 bases; junction bases outside the gene matches: 2. The CDR3 is 14 amino acids.

J is TRBJ1-3 and V is TRBV3-1 (or the pseudogene TRBV3-2), with D tentatively TRBD1 (6 bases). Germline V gives CDR1 LGHDT, CDR2 YNNKEL (reference sequence). Trimming took 5 bases from V and 0 from J, leaving 8 bases between them. The CDR3 is 14 amino acids. CDR3 in DNA: TGTGCCAGCAGCAGGGGGTTCTCTGGAAACACCATATATTTT. Translated, it gives CASSRGFSGNTIYF.

The V and J genes are TRBV29-1 and TRBJ1-2; 9 nucleotides match TRBD1. The CDR3 is 13 amino acids. Trimming at V came to 3 bases and at J to 7 bases, leaving 6 bases not matched to a gene. Germline V gene data show CDR1 as SQVTM and CDR2 as ANQGSEA. The CDR3 DNA sequence: TGCAGCGTTGATGGACAGGGGTACTCTGGCTACACCTTC. This codes for CSVDGQGYSGYTF.

The chain employs TRBV25-1 and TRBJ1-2; TRBD1 matches at 7 bases. The CDR3 is 14 amino acids. Germline trimming cut 3 bases from V and 4 bases from J; bases unmatched to any gene: 5. In germline, CDR1 is MGHDK, CDR2 SYGVNS. As DNA, the CDR3 is TGTGCCAGCAGTGATAACAGGGGCGGCTATGGCTACACCTTC. Its protein product is CASSDNRGGYGYTF.

The chain combines TRBV5-5 with TRBJ1-5, with D perhaps TRBD1 (6 bases). CDR1 and CDR2 (germline): SGHKS, YYEKEE (reference sequence). This CDR3 spans 15 amino acids. V was clipped by 4 bases and J by 0 bases, with 11 bases between them. CDR3 sequence reads: CASSGTSNSNQPQHF. The DNA for the CDR3 is TGTGCCAGCAGCGGGACAAGTAATAGCAATCAGCCCCAGCATTTT.

CDR3 in amino acids: CASRGTRNTGELFF. The CDR3 DNA reads TGTGCCAGCAGGGGGACACGGAACACCGGGGAGCTGTTTTTT. This rearrangement joins TRBV25-1 to TRBJ2-2, with D possibly matching TRBD1 (6 bases). Germline CDR1 and CDR2: MGHDK and SYGVNS. The CDR3 is made up of 14 amino acids. The ends were cut back, 6 bases at V and 1 base at J, with 9 bases in the middle. Variable domain in full (rest from reference TRBV25-1 and TRBJ2-2): EADIYQTPRYLVIGTGKKITLECSQTMGHDKMYWYQQDPGMELHLIHYSYGVNSTEKGDLSSESTVSRIRTEHFPLTLESARPSHTSQYLCASRGTRNTGELFFGEGSRLTVL.

The chain is built from TRBV7-3 and TRBJ2-3; 12 positions agree with TRBD2. Germline V gene sequence: CDR1 SGHTA, CDR2 FQGTGA. After removal of 6 bases from V and 0 bases from J, the junction contained 10 bases not matched to a gene. The CDR3 has 18 amino acids. The CDR3 reads CASSQRTSGAPSTDTQYF. The DNA of the CDR3 is TGTGCCAGCAGTCAAAGGACTAGCGGGGCCCCTAGCACAGATACGCAGTATTTT.